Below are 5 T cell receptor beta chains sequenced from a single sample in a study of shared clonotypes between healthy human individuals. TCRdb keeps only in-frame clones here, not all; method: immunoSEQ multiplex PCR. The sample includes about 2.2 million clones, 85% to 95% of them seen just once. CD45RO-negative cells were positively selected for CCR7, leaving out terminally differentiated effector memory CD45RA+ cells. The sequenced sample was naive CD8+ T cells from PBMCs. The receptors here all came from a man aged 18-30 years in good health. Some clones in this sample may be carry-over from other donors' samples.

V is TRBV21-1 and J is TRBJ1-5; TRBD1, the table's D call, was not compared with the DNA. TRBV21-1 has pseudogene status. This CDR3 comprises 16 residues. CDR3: CASSVLGTALSRPQHF. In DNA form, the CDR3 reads TGTGCCAGCAGCGTTCTTGGAACAGCTCTTTCTCGGCCCCAGCATTTT.

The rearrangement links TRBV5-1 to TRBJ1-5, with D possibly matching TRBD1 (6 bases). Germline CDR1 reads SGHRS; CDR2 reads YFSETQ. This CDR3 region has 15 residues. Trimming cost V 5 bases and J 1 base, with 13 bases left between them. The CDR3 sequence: CASSIRDTSNQPQHF. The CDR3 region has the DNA TGCGCCAGCAGTATCCGGGACACAAGCAATCAGCCCCAGCATTTT.

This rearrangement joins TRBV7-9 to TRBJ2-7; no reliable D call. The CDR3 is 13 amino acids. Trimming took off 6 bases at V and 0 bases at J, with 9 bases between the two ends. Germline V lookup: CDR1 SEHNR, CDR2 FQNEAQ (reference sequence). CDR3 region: CASRPTNSYEQYF. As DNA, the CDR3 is TGTGCCAGCAGGCCAACTAACTCCTACGAGCAGTACTTC. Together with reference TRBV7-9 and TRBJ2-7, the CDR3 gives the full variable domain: DTGVSQNPRHKITKRGQNVTFRCDPISEHNRLYWYRQTLGQGPEFLTYFQNEAQLEKSRLLSDRFSAERPKGSFSTLEIQRTEQGDSAMYLCASRPTNSYEQYFGPGTRLTVT.

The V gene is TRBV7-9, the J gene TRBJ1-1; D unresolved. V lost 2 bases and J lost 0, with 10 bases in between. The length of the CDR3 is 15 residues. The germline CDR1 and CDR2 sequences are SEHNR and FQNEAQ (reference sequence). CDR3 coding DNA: TGTGCCAGCAGCTTAAGTCACGGAATGAACACTGAAGCTTTCTTT. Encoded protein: CASSLSHGMNTEAFF.

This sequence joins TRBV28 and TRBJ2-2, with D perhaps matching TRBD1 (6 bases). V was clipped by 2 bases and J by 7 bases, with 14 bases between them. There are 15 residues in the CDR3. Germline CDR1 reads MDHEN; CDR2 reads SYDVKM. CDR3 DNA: TGTGCCAGCAGTTTACGTGCAGGGGTAGGCGGGGAGCTGTTTTTT. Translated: CASSLRAGVGGELFF.